The 10 T cell receptor beta chains reported below all come from one sample, sequenced in a study of glioma-infiltrating T cells after dendritic cell vaccination. The assay was immunoSEQ multiplex PCR, and TCRdb's table has in-frame clones only and misses some. Here the sample spans approximately 90,000 clones, about 85% being singletons. This material consisted of blood, taken before dendritic cell vaccination. These receptors were obtained from a human donor with glioblastoma.

This clone was detected only once. The chain combines TRBV5-1 with TRBJ2-7; 9 bases line up with TRBD2. The germline V gene has CDR1 SGHRS and CDR2 YFSETQ. V shed 0 bases, J shed 4 bases, and the junction held 8 bases outside the gene matches. The CDR3 totals 16 residues. CDR3 loop: CASSLAQGLASYEQYF. CDR3 nucleotides: TGCGCCAGCAGCTTGGCCCAGGGACTAGCAAGTTACGAGCAGTACTTC.

This chain connects TRBV27 to TRBJ2-7; the match to TRBD1 covers 9 bases. Looked up from germline, CDR1 is MNHEY and CDR2 is SMNVEV (reference sequence). J gave up 5 bases and V 4 bases, and 6 bases lay outside the gene matches. The CDR3 contains 14 residues. CDR3 sequence: CASSSGQGRHEQYF. The CDR3 coding sequence is TGTGCCAGCAGTTCGGGACAGGGTCGGCACGAGCAGTACTTC.

This clone was seen only once. V usage is TRBV6-6 and J usage is TRBJ1-2; the match to TRBD1 covers 10 bases. This CDR3 has 14 residues. With 2 bases clipped from V and 5 bases from J, the junction kept 2 bases outside the gene matches. CDR1 and CDR2 from the germline V gene are MNHNY and SVGAGI (reference sequence). In DNA form, the CDR3 reads TGTGCCAGCAGTTACCCGGGACAGGGGTATGGCTACACCTTC. Translation: CASSYPGQGYGYTF.

The table lists this clone with a count of one. Germline is not matched at one junction end, which may reflect a read error. The CDR3 region is CAWSVQTGGGEAQYF. CDR3 sequence (DNA): TGTGCCTGGAGTGTTCAGACGGGGGGCGGAGAGGCCCAGTACTTC. The chain is built from TRBV30 and TRBJ2-5; maybe TRBD2 (7 bases). CDR3 size: 15 residues. The V gene's germline CDR1 is GTSNPN and CDR2 SVGIG (reference sequence).

V and J are TRBV6-1 and TRBJ1-2; a weak D match, TRBD1 (6 bases). The CDR3 consists of 14 residues. Germline loops: CDR1 MNHNS, CDR2 SASEGT. Trimming removed 6 bases at V and 8 bases at J, with 19 bases between. This chain's CDR3 is CASSGQFSMAGYTF. CDR3 coding DNA: TGTGCCAGCAGCGGACAGTTCTCTATGGCAGGCTACACCTTC.

The chain has TRBV27 and TRBJ2-5; 7 bases align to TRBD2. V was pared by 8 bases and J by 0 bases, with 9 bases of the junction left unmatched. The germline CDR1 and CDR2 sequences are MNHEY and SMNVEV (reference sequence). The CDR3 spans 15 residues. DNA for the CDR3: TGTGCCAGCCGACTCCTAGCGGCGTACCAAGAGACCCAGTACTTC. Translated: CASRLLAAYQETQYF.

CDR3 DNA: TGTGCCAGCTCCAACGGCGGGGAGCTCTCCTACAATGAGCAGTTCTTC. As protein: CASSNGGELSYNEQFF. The rearrangement uses TRBV19 and TRBJ2-1; a possible D gene is TRBD2 (6 bases). CDR3 length: 16 residues. V gave up 9 bases and J gave up 0 bases, with 18 bases separating them. Germline CDR1 reads LNHDA; CDR2 reads SQIVND (reference sequence).

The rearrangement joins TRBV7-9 to TRBJ2-7; TRBD2 aligns across 11 bases. CDR3 length equals 14 residues. The J segment lost 2 bases and the V segment lost 6 bases, leaving 3 bases of the junction unmatched. CDR1 and CDR2 (germline): SEHNR, FQNEAQ (reference sequence). The CDR3 DNA is TGTGCCAGCAGAGTAGCGGGAGGGCCCTACGAGCAGTACTTC. It translates to CASRVAGGPYEQYF.

The V and J genes are TRBV29-1 and TRBJ2-7; D call uncertain. Trimming took off 5 bases at V and 5 bases at J, with 16 bases between the two ends. CDR3 length: 13 residues. Looked up from germline, CDR1 is SQVTM and CDR2 is ANQGSEA. The CDR3 bases are TGCAGCGTTTCATTAGCTCTAAAGGACGAGCAGTACTTC. Its protein is CSVSLALKDEQYF.

This chain links TRBV5-1 with TRBJ2-3, with no clear D. CDR3 size: 13 residues. Germline CDR1 is SGHRS and CDR2 is YFSETQ. Deletions cut 0 bases from V and 6 bases from J, with 8 bases between. The CDR3 loop is CASSLATSDTQYF. In DNA form, the CDR3 reads TGCGCCAGCAGCTTGGCGACATCCGATACGCAGTATTTT.